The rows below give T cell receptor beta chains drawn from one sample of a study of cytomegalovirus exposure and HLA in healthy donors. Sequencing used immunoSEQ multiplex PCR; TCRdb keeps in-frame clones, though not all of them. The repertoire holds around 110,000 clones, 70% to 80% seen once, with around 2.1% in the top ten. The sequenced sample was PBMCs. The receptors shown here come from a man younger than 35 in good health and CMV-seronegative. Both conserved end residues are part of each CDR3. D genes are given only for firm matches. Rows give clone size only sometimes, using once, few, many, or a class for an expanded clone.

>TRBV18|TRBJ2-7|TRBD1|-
TGTGCCAGCTCGCCTCTACCGGGACAGGGGTCCTACGAGCAGTACTTC
CASSPLPGQGSYEQYF
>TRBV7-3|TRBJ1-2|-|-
TGTGCCAGCAGAAGGGCGGAGGACAGACGTCCTAACTATGGCTACACCTTC
CASRRAEDRRPNYGYTF
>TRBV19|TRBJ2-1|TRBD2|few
TGTGCCAGTAGTATCGACGGCGGGGGCTACAATGAGCAGTTCTTC
CASSIDGGGYNEQFF
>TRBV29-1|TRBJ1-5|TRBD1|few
TGCAGCGCCAAGGGACAGGGCAATCAGCCCCAGCATTTT
CSAKGQGNQPQHF
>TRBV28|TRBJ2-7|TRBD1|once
TGTGCCAGCAGTTTGCTGACAGGGGAGCAGTACTTC
CASSLLTGEQYF
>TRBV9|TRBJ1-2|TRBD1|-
TGTGCCAGCAGCGTAACTCCTGGACAGGGCGAGGGCTACACCTTC
CASSVTPGQGEGYTF
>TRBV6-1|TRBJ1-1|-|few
TGTGCCAGCAGTGAGTTACAGGGTAGAACTGAAGCTTTCTTT
CASSELQGRTEAFF
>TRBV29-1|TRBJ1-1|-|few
TGCAGCGTGTGGGCAGCGGGTGAAGCTTTCTTT
CSVWAAGEAFF
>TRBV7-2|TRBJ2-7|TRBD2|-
TGTGCCAGCAGCCCGACTAGCGGGGCCTACGAGCAGTACTTC
CASSPTSGAYEQYF
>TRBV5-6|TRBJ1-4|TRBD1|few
TGTGCCAGCAGCAACGACAGGGGTCCAACTAATGAAAAACTGTTTTTT
CASSNDRGPTNEKLFF
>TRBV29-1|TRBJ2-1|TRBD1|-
TGCAGCTCATTCTCGGGACAGGGAAGAGTGGGAGAGTTCTTC
CSSFSGQGRVGEFF
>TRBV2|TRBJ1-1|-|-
TGTGCCAGCACCATCCCGGGGGGGGCGAGGAACACTGAAGCTTTCTTT
CASTIPGGARNTEAFF
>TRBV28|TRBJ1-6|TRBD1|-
TGTGCCAGCAGTCTCCTGACAGGGCACCTCCACTTT
CASSLLTGHLHF
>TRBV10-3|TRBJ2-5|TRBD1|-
TGTGCCATCAGTGAGGGACAGGGCCTAAGAGGCGAGACCCAGTACTTC
CAISEGQGLRGETQYF
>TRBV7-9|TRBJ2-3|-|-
TGTGCCAGCAGCTTAGCGGGGAGGGATACGCAGTATTTT
CASSLAGRDTQYF
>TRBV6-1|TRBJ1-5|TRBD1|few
TGTGCCACCGAACAGGGGGCGGGCAATCAGCCCCAGCATTTT
CATEQGAGNQPQHF
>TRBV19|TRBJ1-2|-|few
TGTGCCAGTAGTGCAGGGAAGGCAAGTGGTGGCTACACCTTC
CASSAGKASGGYTF
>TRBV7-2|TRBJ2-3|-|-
TGTGCCAGCAGCTCCGACGGGGGGCGCACAGATACGCAGTATTTT
CASSSDGGRTDTQYF
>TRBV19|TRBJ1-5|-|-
TGTGCCAGCGTTAACGTCCGGGACTGGAATCAGCCCCAGCATTTT
CASVNVRDWNQPQHF
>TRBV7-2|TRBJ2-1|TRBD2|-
TGTGCCAGCAGCTTACTAGCGGGGAGCCCCCAGGAGCAGTTCTTC
CASSLLAGSPQEQFF
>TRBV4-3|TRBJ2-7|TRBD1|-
TGCGCCAGCAGCCCCTCGGGACAGGGGACCTACGAGCAGTACTTC
CASSPSGQGTYEQYF